This TCR beta chain was sequenced in a study of blood T cell repertoires in COVID-19. The CDR3 loop spans 15 amino acids. Germline loops: CDR1 MRHNA, CDR2 SNTAGT. Germline trimming cut 4 bases from V and 3 bases from J; bases unmatched to any gene: 7. Clones were read by immunoSEQ multiplex PCR, and TCRdb kept only the in-frame ones, dropping some. Of 200,000 to 250,000 clones detected, 80% to 90% appear once; the ten largest clones hold about 6%. The J gene is TRBJ2-7, the V gene TRBV6-4; TRBD1 matches at 9 bases. Sequencing used peripheral blood. This TCR was sampled from a man in his 60s who had recovered from COVID-19. CDR3 DNA: TGTGCCAGCAGTGTACTACCGGGACAGGGCTACGAGCAGTACTTC. Encoded protein: CASSVLPGQGYEQYF.